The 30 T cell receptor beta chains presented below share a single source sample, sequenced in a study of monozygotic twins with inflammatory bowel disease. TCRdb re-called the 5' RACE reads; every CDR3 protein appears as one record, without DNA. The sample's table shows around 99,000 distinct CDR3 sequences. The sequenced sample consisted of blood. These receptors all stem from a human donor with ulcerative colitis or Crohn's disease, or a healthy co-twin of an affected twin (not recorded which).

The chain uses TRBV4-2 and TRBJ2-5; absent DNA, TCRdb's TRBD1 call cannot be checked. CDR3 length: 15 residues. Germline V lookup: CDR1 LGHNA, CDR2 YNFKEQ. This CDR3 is CASSQDGTDQETQYF.

This CDR3 is CASSEGATGNQPQHF. The rearrangement joins TRBV5-1 to TRBJ1-5; without DNA, the TCRdb call of TRBD1 cannot be checked. This CDR3 comprises 15 residues. The germline V gene has CDR1 SGHRS and CDR2 YFSETQ. The full variable domain, with the rest looked up from reference TRBV5-1 and TRBJ1-5, is KAGVTQTPRYLIKTRGQQVTLSCSPISGHRSVSWYQQTPGQGLQFLFEYFSETQRNKGNFPGRFSGRQFSNSRSEMNVSTLELGDSALYLCASSEGATGNQPQHFGDGTRLSIL.

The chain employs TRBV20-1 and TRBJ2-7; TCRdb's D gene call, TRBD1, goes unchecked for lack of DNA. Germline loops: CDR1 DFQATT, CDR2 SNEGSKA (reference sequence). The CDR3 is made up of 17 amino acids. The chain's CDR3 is CSAYRRGLTTPSYEQYF.

CDR3 in amino acids: CASSPIAGSGSEQFF. The chain joins TRBV7-2 to TRBJ2-1; the D gene TCRdb calls, TRBD2, cannot be checked with no DNA. Germline V gene data show CDR1 as SGHTA and CDR2 as FQGNSA. The CDR3 has 15 amino acids.

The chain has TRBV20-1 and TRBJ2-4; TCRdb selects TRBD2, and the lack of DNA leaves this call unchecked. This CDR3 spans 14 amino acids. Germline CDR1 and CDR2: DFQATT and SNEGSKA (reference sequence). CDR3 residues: CSARDGGRGNIQYF.

This CDR3 reads CASSLDPSGFQYF. V and J are TRBV11-2 and TRBJ2-4; the D gene TCRdb calls, TRBD2, cannot be checked with no DNA. From germline, CDR1 is SGHAT and CDR2 FQNNGV. This CDR3 is built from 13 residues.

CDR3 protein: CSAVYKDRGFSNSPLHF. The chain uses TRBV20-1 and TRBJ1-6; the D call of TRBD1 rests on TCRdb alone, since no DNA is present to check it. CDR1 is DFQATT, CDR2 SNEGSKA, per germline (reference sequence). The length of the CDR3 is 17 residues.

The CDR3 spells CSARQGLLYGYTF. The chain links TRBV20-1 to TRBJ1-2; lacking DNA, the TRBD1 call made by TCRdb goes unchecked. Germline CDR1 DFQATT, CDR2 SNEGSKA (reference sequence). This CDR3 region has 13 residues.

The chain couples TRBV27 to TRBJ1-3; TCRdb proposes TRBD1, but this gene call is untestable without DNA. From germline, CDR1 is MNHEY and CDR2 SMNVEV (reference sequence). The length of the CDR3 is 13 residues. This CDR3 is CASSGDPGNTIYF.

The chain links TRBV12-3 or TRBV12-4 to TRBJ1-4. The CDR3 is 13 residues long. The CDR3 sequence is CASRPGEAEKLFF.

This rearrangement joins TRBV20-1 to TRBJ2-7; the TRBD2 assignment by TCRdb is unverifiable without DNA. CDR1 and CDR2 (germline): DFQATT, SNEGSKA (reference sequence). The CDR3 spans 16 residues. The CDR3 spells CSARDLSGGALYEQYF.

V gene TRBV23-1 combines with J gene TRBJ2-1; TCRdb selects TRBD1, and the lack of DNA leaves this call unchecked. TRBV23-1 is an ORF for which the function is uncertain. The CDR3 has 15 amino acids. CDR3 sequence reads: CASSQDGGTSYEQFF.

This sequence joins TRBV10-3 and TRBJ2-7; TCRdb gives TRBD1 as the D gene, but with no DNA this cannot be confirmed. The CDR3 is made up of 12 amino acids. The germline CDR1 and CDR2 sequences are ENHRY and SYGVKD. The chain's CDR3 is CASGAQTYEQYF.

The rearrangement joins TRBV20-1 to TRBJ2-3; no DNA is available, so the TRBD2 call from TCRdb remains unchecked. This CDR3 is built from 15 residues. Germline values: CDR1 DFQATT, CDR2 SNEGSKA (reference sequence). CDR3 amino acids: CSARASGRGPDTQYF.

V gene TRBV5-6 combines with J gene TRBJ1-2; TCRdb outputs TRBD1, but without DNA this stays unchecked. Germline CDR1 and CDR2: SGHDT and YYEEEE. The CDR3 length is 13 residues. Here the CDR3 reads CASSLAGSHGYTF.

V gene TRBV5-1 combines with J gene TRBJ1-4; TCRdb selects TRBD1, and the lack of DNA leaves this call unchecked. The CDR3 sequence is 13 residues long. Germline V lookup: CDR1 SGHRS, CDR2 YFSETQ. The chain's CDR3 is CASSRDSNEKLFF.

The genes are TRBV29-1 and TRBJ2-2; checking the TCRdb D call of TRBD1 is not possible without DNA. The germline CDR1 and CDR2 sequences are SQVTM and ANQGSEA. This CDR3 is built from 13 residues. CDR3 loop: CSVEETGAGELFF.

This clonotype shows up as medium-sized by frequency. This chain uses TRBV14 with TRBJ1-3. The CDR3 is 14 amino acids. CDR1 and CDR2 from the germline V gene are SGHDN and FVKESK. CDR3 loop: CASSQHTLRNTIYF.

The CDR3 protein is CSSTWRTSGDSYEQYF. V is TRBV20-1 and J is TRBJ2-7; the TCRdb D gene call, TRBD2, has no DNA to confirm it. Germline CDR1 is DFQATT and CDR2 is SNEGSKA (reference sequence). The CDR3 has 16 amino acids.

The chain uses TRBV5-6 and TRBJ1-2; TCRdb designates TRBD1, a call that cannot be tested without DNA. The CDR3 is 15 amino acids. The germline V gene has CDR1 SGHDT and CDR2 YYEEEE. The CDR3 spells CASSLAFGAGYGYTF.

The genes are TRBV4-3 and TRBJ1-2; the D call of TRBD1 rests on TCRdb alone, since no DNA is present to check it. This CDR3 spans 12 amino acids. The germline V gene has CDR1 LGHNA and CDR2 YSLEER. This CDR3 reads CASSLGGVHRTF.

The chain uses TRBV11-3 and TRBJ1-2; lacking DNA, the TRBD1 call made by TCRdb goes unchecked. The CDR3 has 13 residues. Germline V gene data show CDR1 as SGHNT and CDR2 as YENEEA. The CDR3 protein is CASSFPGTYGYTF.

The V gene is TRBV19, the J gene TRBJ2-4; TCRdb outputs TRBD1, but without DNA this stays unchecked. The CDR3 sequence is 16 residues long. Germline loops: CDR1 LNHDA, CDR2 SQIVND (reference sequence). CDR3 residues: CASSTPGPGTKNIQYF. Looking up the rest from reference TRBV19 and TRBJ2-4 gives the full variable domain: DGGITQSPKYLFRKEGQNVTLSCEQNLNHDAMYWYRQDPGQGLRLIYYSQIVNDFQKGDIAEGYSVSREKKESFPLTVTSAQKNPTAFYLCASSTPGPGTKNIQYFGAGTRLSVL.

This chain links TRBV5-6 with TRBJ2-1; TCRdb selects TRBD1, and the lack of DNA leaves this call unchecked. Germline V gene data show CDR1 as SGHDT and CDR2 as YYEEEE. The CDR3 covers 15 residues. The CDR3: CASSMTSGGRNEQFF.

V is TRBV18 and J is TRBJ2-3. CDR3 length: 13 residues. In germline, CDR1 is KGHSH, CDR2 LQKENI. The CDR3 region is CASSPPVPAAQYF.

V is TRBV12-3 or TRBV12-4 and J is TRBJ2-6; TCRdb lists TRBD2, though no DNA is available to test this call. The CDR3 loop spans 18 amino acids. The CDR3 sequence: CASSFRGLLFSGANVLTF.

CDR3 loop: CASSVGQGSTEAFF. The chain is built from TRBV9 and TRBJ1-1; TCRdb names TRBD1, which stays unverified in the absence of DNA. The germline V gene has CDR1 SGDLS and CDR2 YYNGEE. This CDR3 is built from 14 residues.

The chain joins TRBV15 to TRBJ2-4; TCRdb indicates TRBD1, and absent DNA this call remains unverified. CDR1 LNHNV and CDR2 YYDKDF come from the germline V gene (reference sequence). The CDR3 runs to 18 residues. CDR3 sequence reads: CATSRDRLGRVSKNIQYF.

CDR3 sequence: CASSLGDSENEKLFF. This chain joins TRBV5-1 and TRBJ1-4; without DNA, the TCRdb call of TRBD1 cannot be checked. Germline V CDR1 and CDR2: SGHRS, YFSETQ. The CDR3 totals 15 residues.

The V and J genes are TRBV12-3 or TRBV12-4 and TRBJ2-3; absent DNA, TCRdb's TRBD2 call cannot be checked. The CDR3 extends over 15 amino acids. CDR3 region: CASSLSLAGAGVQYF.